This T cell receptor (beta chain) was captured in a study of OX40 agonist ivuxolimab in advanced cancers. At the level of the study: The dose of intravenous ivuxolimab that patients received every 2 weeks ranged from 0.01 to 10 mg/kg. Partial responses occurred in three patients (one hepatocellular carcinoma, two cutaneous melanoma).

The protocol was immunoSEQ multiplex PCR, while the TCRdb copy is restricted to in-frame clones and leaves out a portion. Found here are under 30,000 clones, roughly three quarters of them singletons; the top ten hold 2% to 2.5%. The germline V gene has CDR1 LGHNA and CDR2 YSLEER. The CDR3 extends over 14 amino acids. The V gene end was trimmed by 5 bases and the J gene end by 3 bases; junction bases not matched to a gene: 7. V usage is TRBV4-3 and J usage is TRBJ2-7; the match to TRBD1 covers 7 bases. The source was CD4+ or CD8+ T cells sorted from blood, collected in a trial of the OX40 agonist ivuxolimab. This TCR came from an adult with an advanced solid tumor such as melanoma, head and neck, liver or kidney cancer. The CDR3 region is CASSTRTGDYEQYF. The CDR3 bases are TGCGCCAGCAGCACCCGGACAGGCGACTACGAGCAGTACTTC.